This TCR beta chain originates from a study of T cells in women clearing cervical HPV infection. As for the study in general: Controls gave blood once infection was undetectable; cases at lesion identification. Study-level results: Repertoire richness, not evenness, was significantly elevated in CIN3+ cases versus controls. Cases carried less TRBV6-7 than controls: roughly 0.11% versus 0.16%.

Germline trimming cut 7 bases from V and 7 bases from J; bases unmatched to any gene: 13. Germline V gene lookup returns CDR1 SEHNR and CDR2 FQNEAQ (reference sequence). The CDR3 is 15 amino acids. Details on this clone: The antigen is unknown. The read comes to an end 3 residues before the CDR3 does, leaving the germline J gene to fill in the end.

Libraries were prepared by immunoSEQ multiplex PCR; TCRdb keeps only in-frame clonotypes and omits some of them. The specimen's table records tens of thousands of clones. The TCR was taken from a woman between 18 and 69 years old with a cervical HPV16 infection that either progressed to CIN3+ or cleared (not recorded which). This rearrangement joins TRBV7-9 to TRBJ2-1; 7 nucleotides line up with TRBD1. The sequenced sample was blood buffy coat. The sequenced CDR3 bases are TGTGCCAGCACCCCATCGACAGGGACATTAAATGAG. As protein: CASTPSTGTLNE. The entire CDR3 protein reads CASTPSTGTLNEQFF.